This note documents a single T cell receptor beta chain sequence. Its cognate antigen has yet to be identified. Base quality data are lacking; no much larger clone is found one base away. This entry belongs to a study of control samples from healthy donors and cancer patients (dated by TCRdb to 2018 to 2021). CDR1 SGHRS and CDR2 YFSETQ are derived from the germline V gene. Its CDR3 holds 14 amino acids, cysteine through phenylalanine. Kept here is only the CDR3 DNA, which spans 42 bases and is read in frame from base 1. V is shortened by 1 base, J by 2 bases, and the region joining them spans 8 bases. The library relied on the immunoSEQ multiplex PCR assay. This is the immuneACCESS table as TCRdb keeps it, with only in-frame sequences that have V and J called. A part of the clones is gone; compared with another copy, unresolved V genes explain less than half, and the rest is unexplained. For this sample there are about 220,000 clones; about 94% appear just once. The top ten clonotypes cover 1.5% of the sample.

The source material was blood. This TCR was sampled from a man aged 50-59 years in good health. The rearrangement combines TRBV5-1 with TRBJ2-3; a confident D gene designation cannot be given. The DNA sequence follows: TGCGCCAGCAGCTTGACCCCTTACACAGATACGCAGTATTTT. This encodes CASSLTPYTDTQYF.